This T cell receptor beta chain was captured by sequencing in a study of blood T cells in healthy people across ages. Combining a sample-barcoded 5' primer with a J-beta primer mix, a second PCR ran for about 6 to 12 cycles. MiXCR was run by TCRdb on the 5' RACE reads, yielding one entry per CDR3 protein. The sample yields around 870,000 distinct CDR3 sequences, about 28% seen once. In germline, CDR1 is SGHAT, CDR2 FQNNGV. V gave up 2 bases and J gave up 7 bases, with 14 bases separating them. The CDR3 length is 14 residues. In its sample, this clonotype was seen a few times. The chain combines TRBV11-2 with TRBJ1-2; D perhaps matches TRBD1 (6 bases). Sequencing was carried out using blood. The receptor was derived from a woman over 75 in good health. In DNA, the CDR3 is TGTGCCAGCAGCTTAAACGGGGGGCTGAGTGGCTACACCTTC. This translates into CASSLNGGLSGYTF.